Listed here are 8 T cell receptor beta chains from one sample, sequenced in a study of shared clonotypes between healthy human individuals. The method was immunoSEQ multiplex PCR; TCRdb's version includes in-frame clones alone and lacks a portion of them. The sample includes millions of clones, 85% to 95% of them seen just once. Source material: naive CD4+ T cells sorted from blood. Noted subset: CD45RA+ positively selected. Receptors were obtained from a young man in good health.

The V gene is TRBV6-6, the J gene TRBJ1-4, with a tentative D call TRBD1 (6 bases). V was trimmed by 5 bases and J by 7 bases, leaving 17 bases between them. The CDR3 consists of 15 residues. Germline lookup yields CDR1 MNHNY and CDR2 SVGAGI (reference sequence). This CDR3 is CASSTPQGIGEKLFF. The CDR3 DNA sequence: TGTGCCAGCAGTACCCCGCAGGGGATAGGTGAAAAACTGTTTTTT.

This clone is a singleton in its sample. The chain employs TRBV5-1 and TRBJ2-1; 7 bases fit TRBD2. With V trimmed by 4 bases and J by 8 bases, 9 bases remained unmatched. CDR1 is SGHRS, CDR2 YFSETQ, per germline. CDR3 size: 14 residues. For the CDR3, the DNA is TGCGCCAGCAGCGCCTTGGCGGGGAGGGATGAGCAGTTCTTC. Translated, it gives CASSALAGRDEQFF.

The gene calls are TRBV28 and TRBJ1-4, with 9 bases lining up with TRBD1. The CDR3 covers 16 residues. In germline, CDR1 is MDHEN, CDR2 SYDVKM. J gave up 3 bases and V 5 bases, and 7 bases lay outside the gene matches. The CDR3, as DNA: TGTGCCAGCAGTAGCCGGACAGGGGTCTCTAATGAAAAACTGTTTTTT. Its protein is CASSSRTGVSNEKLFF.

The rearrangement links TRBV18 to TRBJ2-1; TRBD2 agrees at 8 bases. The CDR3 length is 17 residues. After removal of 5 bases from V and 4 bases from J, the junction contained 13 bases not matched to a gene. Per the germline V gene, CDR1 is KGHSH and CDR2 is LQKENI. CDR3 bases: TGTGCCAGCTCAAACACCGGGACTAGTTCCTCTTACAATGAGCAGTTCTTC. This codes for CASSNTGTSSSYNEQFF.

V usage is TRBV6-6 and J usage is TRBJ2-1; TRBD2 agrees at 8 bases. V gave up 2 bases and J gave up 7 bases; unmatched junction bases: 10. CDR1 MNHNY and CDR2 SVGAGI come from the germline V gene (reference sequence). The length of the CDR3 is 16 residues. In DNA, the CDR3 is TGTGCCAGCAGTTACATCAGCGGGAGTTTCGGGAATGAGCAGTTCTTC. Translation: CASSYISGSFGNEQFF.

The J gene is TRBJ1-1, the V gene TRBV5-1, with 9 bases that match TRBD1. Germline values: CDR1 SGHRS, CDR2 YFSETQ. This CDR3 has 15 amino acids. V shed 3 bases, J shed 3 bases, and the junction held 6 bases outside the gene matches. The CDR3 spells CASSSTGGAYTEAFF. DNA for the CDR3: TGCGCCAGCAGCTCTACAGGGGGCGCGTACACTGAAGCTTTCTTT.

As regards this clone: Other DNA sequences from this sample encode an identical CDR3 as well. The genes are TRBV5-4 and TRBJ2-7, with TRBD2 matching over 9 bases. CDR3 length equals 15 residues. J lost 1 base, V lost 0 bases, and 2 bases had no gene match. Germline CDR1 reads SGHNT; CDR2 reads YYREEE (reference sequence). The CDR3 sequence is CASSLEGLASYEQYF. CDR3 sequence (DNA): TGTGCCAGCAGCTTGGAAGGACTAGCGTCCTACGAGCAGTACTTC.

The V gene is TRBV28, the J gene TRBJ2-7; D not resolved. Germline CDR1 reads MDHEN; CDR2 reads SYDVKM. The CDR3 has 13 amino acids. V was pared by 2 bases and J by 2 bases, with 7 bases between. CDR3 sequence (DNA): TGTGCCAGCAGTTTAGCGAGCCCCTACGAGCAGTACTTC. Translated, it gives CASSLASPYEQYF.